This TCR beta chain was retrieved from a study of blood T cell repertoires in COVID-19. There are 14 residues in the CDR3. The ends lost 4 bases at V and 4 bases at J; junction bases unmatched: 4. Germline V gene lookup returns CDR1 SGHKS and CDR2 YYEKEE (reference sequence). This clone has just a few counts. Original processing notes: Amplification from reference gene primers served as the basis for estimated nucleated cell counts. Clones were read by immunoSEQ multiplex PCR, and TCRdb kept only the in-frame ones, dropping some. V and J calls and clone size are those listed in that table; D and trimming were worked out from the DNA. This table has 70,000 to 100,000 clones, 88% appearing once.

Sequencing used peripheral blood. V usage is TRBV5-5 and J usage is TRBJ2-7, with 11 bases that match TRBD1. The clonotype comes from a woman in her 70s with acute or convalescent COVID-19. DNA for the CDR3: TGTGCCAGCAGCAGGACAGGGGGCTCATACGAGCAGTACTTC. Protein: CASSRTGGSYEQYF.